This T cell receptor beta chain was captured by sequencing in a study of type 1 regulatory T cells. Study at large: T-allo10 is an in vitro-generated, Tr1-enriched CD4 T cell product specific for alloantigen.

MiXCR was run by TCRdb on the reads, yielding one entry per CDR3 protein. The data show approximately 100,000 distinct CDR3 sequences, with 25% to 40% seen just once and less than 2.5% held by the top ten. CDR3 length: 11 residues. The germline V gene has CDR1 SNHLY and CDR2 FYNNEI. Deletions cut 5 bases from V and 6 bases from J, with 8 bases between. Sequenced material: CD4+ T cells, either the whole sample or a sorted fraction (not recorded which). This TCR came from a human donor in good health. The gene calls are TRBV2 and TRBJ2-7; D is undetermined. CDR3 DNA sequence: TGTGCCAGCAGTTTTAGGGCCGAGCAGTACTTC. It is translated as CASSFRAEQYF.